Included here is one TCR beta chain sequence, with context. Its antigen is still unknown. Within one base of it there is no much larger clone, and no base qualities were kept. The immunoSEQ Assay, a bias-controlled multiplex PCR, was used to amplify TCRbeta CDR3 regions from genomic DNA. The original pipeline was this. The number of nucleated cells in each sample was estimated from the amplification of reference gene primers within the assay. Sequence reads were collapsed and filtered to measure the absolute abundance of every unique TCRbeta CDR3 rearrangement. For each sample, productive Simpson clonality was calculated as the square root of Simpson's diversity index over productive rearrangements. The clones in this table, taken by TCRdb from immuneACCESS, are in-frame only. Not every clone is retained; where verified, under half of the shortfall comes from an unresolved V gene, and the cause of the rest is unknown. Clone size and V and J calls were adopted from that table, with D and trimming inferred from the DNA. Recorded for this sample are 200,000 to 250,000 clones; about 87% of them occurred a single time. The ten largest clones take up 3% to 3.5% of the sample.

The collaborating institutions used their own protocols to collect whole blood in K2EDTA tubes. For TCRbeta analysis, collaborators shipped samples as frozen whole blood, isolated PBMCs, or DNA extracted from either of those sample types. This sample is part of a study of blood T cell repertoires in COVID-19 (TCRdb year 2020). About the study as a whole: Collaborator samples came from the United States, Italy and Spain and covered acute and convalescent phases of COVID-19. The samples were drawn from two sources: the first 160 participants of the ongoing ImmuneRACE study, and 950 to 1,500 subjects contributed by 6 global collaborators. The prospective study material was composed of cDNA or gDNA derived from T cells, B-cell-depleted T cells, or PBMCs. The repertoires were made available in a free public database intended to serve as a resource for research on the immune response to SARS-CoV-2. The sample metadata nearly always contained a de-identified subject ID, COVID-19 status, age in years and sex. Subjects who had been exposed to COVID-19, were actively infected with it, or had recovered from it provided the deeply sampled blood TCRbeta repertoires that made up the dataset. Where available, HLA class I and class II types were taken from metadata supplied by the sample provider and were not determined by assay-based typing. General findings and caveats noted by the study authors: The quantity of clinical and demographic metadata differed by source and by participant and was supplied without curation.

From the cysteine through the phenylalanine, the CDR3 covers 15 amino acids. The DNA shown is the 45-base CDR3, in frame from base 1. The germline V gene (reference sequence) sets CDR1 to SGHKS and CDR2 to YYEKEE. Deletion took 2 bases off V and 2 bases off J, with a span of 13 bases between the germline ends. Sequencing input: peripheral blood. Recombination joined TRBV5-5 with TRBJ2-5; the best D guess is TRBD2, with 5 bases matching. This receptor was identified in a man in his sixties with acute or convalescent COVID-19. The CDR3 protein sequence reads: CASSLSGNGQETQYF. The sequenced DNA: TGTGCCAGCAGCTTATCGGGGAACGGACAAGAGACCCAGTACTTC.